These 29 T cell receptor beta chains originate from one sample sequenced in a study of T-cell reconstitution after alpha-beta-depleted transplantation in children. Study results and caveats: After one year, T-cell counts and TCRbeta diversity mostly came from new T cells.

These receptors have no identified antigens. The TCRbeta library was prepared with unique molecular identifiers. MiXCR was run by TCRdb on the PCR reads, yielding one entry per CDR3 protein. This table holds about 290,000 distinct CDR3 sequences, over 7% found once. The source material was peripheral blood, sampled 360 days after TCRalphabeta/CD19-depleted stem cell transplant. These receptors were obtained from a female patient aged 2 to 10 who had a stem cell transplant for Fanconi anemia, so the T cells may come from the graft donor.

This clonotype was picked up many times. The rearrangement joins TRBV20-1 to TRBJ2-4, with TRBD2 matching 8 bases. The germline gives CDR1 DFQATT, CDR2 SNEGSKA (reference sequence). The CDR3 runs to 15 residues. The J segment lost 1 base and the V segment lost 3 bases, leaving 5 bases of the junction unmatched. For the CDR3, the DNA is TGCAGTGCTAGGGATCCTAGCGGGGCCAAAAACATTCAGTACTTC. This sequence encodes CSARDPSGAKNIQYF.

At least ten counts were recorded for this clonotype. V gene TRBV11-2 combines with J gene TRBJ2-1; D perhaps matches TRBD1 (8 bases). With 4 bases removed from V and 5 bases from J, the gap between germline ends came to 12 bases. CDR1 is SGHAT and CDR2 is FQNNGV in the germline V gene. CDR3 length equals 14 residues. This chain's CDR3 is CASSWTGRDNEQFF. The CDR3 nucleotides are TGTGCCAGCAGCTGGACAGGGAGGGACAATGAGCAGTTCTTC.

This chain joins TRBV7-2 and TRBJ2-1; 11 bases agree with TRBD2. The trim removed 1 base at V and 7 bases at J, leaving 6 bases unmatched. Per the germline V gene, CDR1 is SGHTA and CDR2 is FQGNSA. The CDR3 consists of 16 residues. CDR3 DNA: TGTGCCAGCAGCTTAGTTAGCGGGGGGGCGAGGAATGAGCAGTTCTTC. This sequence encodes CASSLVSGGARNEQFF.

This clonotype has ten or more counts. CDR3 nucleotide sequence: TGTGCCAGCAGCGATAGGGGAGGAGCAGATACGCAGTATTTT. This gives the protein CASSDRGGADTQYF. The chain carries TRBV9 and TRBJ2-3, with a possible D match to TRBD2 (6 bases). CDR1 and CDR2 from the germline V gene are SGDLS and YYNGEE. V was pared by 3 bases and J by 4 bases, with 12 bases between. CDR3 length equals 14 residues.

This clonotype was seen a handful of times. Here the CDR3 DNA reads TGCGCCAGCAGCTTGAATGTTGCCTCCTACAATGAGCAGTTCTTC. This translates into CASSLNVASYNEQFF. The genes are TRBV5-1 and TRBJ2-1; D is unresolved. The germline V gene encodes CDR1 SGHRS and CDR2 YFSETQ. The CDR3 totals 15 residues. Trimming stripped 1 base from V and 0 bases from J, with 8 bases between.

This clonotype was counted a few times. The V and J genes are TRBV7-8 and TRBJ1-4; TRBD1 is a possible D gene (6 bases). Looked up from germline, CDR1 is SGHVS and CDR2 is FQNEAQ. CDR3 length equals 15 residues. Trimming took off 5 bases at V and 5 bases at J, with 15 bases between the two ends. The CDR3 DNA is TGTGCCAGCAGCGCCACCGGGACACTAAATGAAAAACTGTTTTTT. This codes for CASSATGTLNEKLFF.

This clonotype has at least ten counts. V gene TRBV18 combines with J gene TRBJ1-2, with a tentative D call TRBD1 (6 bases). The CDR3 is 15 amino acids. Germline V gene sequence: CDR1 KGHSH, CDR2 LQKENI. V was clipped by 2 bases and J by 0 bases, with 10 bases between them. In DNA, the CDR3 is TGTGCCAGCTCACCATCACGACAGGCTAACTATGGCTACACCTTC. This codes for CASSPSRQANYGYTF.

V and J are TRBV29-1 and TRBJ1-2, with D hard to call. The CDR3 is made up of 12 amino acids. Trimming shortened V by 5 bases and J by 1 base, and 8 bases separated the two germline ends. The germline V gene has CDR1 SQVTM and CDR2 ANQGSEA. CDR3 DNA: TGCAGCGTTTCTCCGGGTAACTATGGCTACACCTTC. Amino acid sequence: CSVSPGNYGYTF.

This clonotype appeared a single time. The V call is TRBV18, the J call TRBJ1-4; maybe TRBD1 (5 bases). The V end lost 4 bases, the J end lost 8 bases, and 17 bases lay between the germline ends. The CDR3 covers 15 residues. Germline V gives CDR1 KGHSH, CDR2 LQKENI. The CDR3 DNA sequence: TGTGCCAGCTCACTGGAACTACCCCGGGGCGAAAAACTGTTTTTT. Amino acid sequence: CASSLELPRGEKLFF.

The genes are TRBV30 and TRBJ1-5, with D unresolved. The V and J ends lost 2 bases and 4 bases respectively, with 15 bases between them. The CDR3 has 15 amino acids. CDR1 GTSNPN and CDR2 SVGIG come from the germline V gene (reference sequence). CDR3 residues: CAWSRLKGRNQPQHF. DNA of the CDR3: TGTGCCTGGAGTCGCTTAAAGGGAAGGAATCAGCCCCAGCATTTT.

This clonotype was observed at least ten times. CDR3: CASSQDFTEAYEQYF. CDR3 DNA: TGCGCCAGCAGCCAAGATTTCACCGAAGCCTACGAGCAGTACTTC. This chain links TRBV4-1 with TRBJ2-7; D call uncertain. The germline gives CDR1 MGHRA, CDR2 YSYEKL. Trimming cost V 0 bases and J 2 bases, with 11 bases left between them. This CDR3 has 15 residues.

This clonotype showed up many times. The chain links TRBV5-1 to TRBJ2-3; TRBD2 agrees at 8 bases. The germline V gene has CDR1 SGHRS and CDR2 YFSETQ. This CDR3 region has 18 residues. J lost 1 base, V lost 0 bases, and 10 bases had no gene match. The CDR3 here is CASSLAGYSGGGTDTQYF. The CDR3 DNA is TGCGCCAGCAGCTTGGCAGGGTACAGCGGGGGAGGCACAGATACGCAGTATTTT.

This clonotype was recorded at least ten times. This CDR3 is CASSLDGVRVGSDTQYF. The CDR3 nucleotides are TGTGCCAGCAGCTTGGATGGGGTCAGGGTAGGTTCGGATACGCAGTATTTT. J is TRBJ2-3 and V is TRBV5-5, with D perhaps matching TRBD1 (5 bases). Germline V gene sequence: CDR1 SGHKS, CDR2 YYEKEE (reference sequence). V lost 0 bases, J lost 6 bases, and 20 bases lay in between. This CDR3 is 17 amino acids long. Looking up the rest from reference TRBV5-5 and TRBJ2-3 gives the full variable domain: DAGVTQSPTHLIKTRGQQVTLRCSPISGHKSVSWYQQVLGQGPQFIFQYYEKEERGRGNFPDRFSARQFPNYSSELNVNALLLGDSALYLCASSLDGVRVGSDTQYFGPGTRLTVL.

Worth noting for this clonotype: A much larger clone differs by one base, so this may be a read error. This sequence joins TRBV6-1 and TRBJ1-1; possibly TRBD1 for D (5 bases). Germline V CDR1 and CDR2: MNHNS, SASEGT. The CDR3 is made up of 16 amino acids. The CDR3 loop reads CTSSEGATHRNTEAFF. The DNA of the CDR3 is TGTACCAGCAGTGAAGGGGCAACCCACAGGAACACTGAAGCTTTCTTT.

This clonotype was seen many times. V is TRBV5-1 and J is TRBJ2-7, with D perhaps being TRBD1 or TRBD2 (5 bases each). CDR3 length: 14 amino acids. Germline V gene data show CDR1 as SGHRS and CDR2 as YFSETQ. Trimming stripped 0 bases from V and 3 bases from J, with 10 bases between. CDR3 protein: CASSLVKRGYEQYF. The CDR3, as DNA: TGCGCCAGCAGCTTGGTCAAGAGGGGCTACGAGCAGTACTTC.

This clonotype was seen only a few times. V gene TRBV11-3 combines with J gene TRBJ2-3; no reliable D call. The CDR3 contains 17 residues. Trimming took off 5 bases at V and 6 bases at J, with 24 bases between the two ends. Germline CDR1 and CDR2: SGHNT and YENEEA. CDR3 amino acids: CASSRITVLIHSDTQYF. DNA of the CDR3: TGTGCCAGCAGCCGCATCACCGTACTGATACACAGCGATACGCAGTATTTT.

The genes are TRBV20-1 and TRBJ1-2, with D tentatively TRBD1 (6 bases). The CDR3 sequence is 13 residues long. In germline, CDR1 is DFQATT, CDR2 SNEGSKA (reference sequence). V lost 1 base and J 8 bases, leaving 14 bases between the germline ends. In DNA, the CDR3 is TGCAGTGCTAGAGCACCTTCAGGGGAAGGCTACACCTTC. Amino acids: CSARAPSGEGYTF.

This clonotype was detected many times. The chain carries TRBV11-3 and TRBJ2-1; TRBD2 matches at 13 bases. The CDR3 loop spans 19 amino acids. CDR1 is SGHNT, CDR2 YENEEA, per germline. J was trimmed by 5 bases and V by 1 base; bases with no gene match: 11. This CDR3 reads CASSLVPSLAGGPHNEQFF. The CDR3 bases are TGTGCCAGCAGCTTAGTACCATCACTAGCGGGAGGGCCCCACAATGAGCAGTTCTTC.

This clonotype was seen repeatedly, ten times or more. The chain combines TRBV4-1 with TRBJ2-1, with 12 bases lining up with TRBD2. This CDR3 has 19 residues. Losses at the gene ends were 1 base for V and 0 bases for J; bases not matched to a gene: 7. The germline CDR1 and CDR2 sequences are MGHRA and YSYEKL. The CDR3 here is CASSQGLAGAPSSYNEQFF. CDR3 nucleotides: TGCGCCAGCAGCCAAGGACTAGCGGGAGCCCCTAGCTCCTACAATGAGCAGTTCTTC.

This clonotype was detected ten times or more. The J gene is TRBJ2-7, the V gene TRBV12-3 or TRBV12-4; D is undetermined. This CDR3 is 13 amino acids long. V was clipped by 1 base and J by 3 bases, with 7 bases between them. In DNA, the CDR3 is TGTGCCAGCAGTTTAGGTCCCGACTACGAGCAGTACTTC. This gives the protein CASSLGPDYEQYF.

The V gene is TRBV13, the J gene TRBJ2-1; 15 nucleotides match TRBD2. This CDR3 has 19 residues. In germline, CDR1 is PRHDT, CDR2 FYEKMQ (reference sequence). V gave up 1 base and J gave up 1 base; unmatched junction bases: 5. DNA of the CDR3: TGTGCCAGCAGCTTAGAATTCGGGACTAGCGGGAGGTCCTACAATGAGCAGTTCTTC. It translates to CASSLEFGTSGRSYNEQFF.

This clonotype was counted many times. The rearrangement links TRBV6-5 to TRBJ1-6; weak D call: TRBD1 (5 bases). Germline V gene lookup returns CDR1 MNHEY and CDR2 SVGAGI. The CDR3 sequence is 15 residues long. V lost 0 bases, J lost 10 bases, and 13 bases lay in between. DNA of the CDR3: TGTGCCAGCAGTTACTCGCGAGGGGATTACTCACCCCTCCACTTT. Encoded protein: CASSYSRGDYSPLHF.

This clonotype has at least ten counts. The chain links TRBV7-6 to TRBJ1-4, with TRBD1 matching 7 bases. Germline V gives CDR1 SGHVS, CDR2 FNYEAQ. V was clipped by 5 bases and J by 8 bases; unmatched bases: 23. CDR3 length: 19 amino acids. CDR3 sequence: CASSLTSWTGTLEDEKLFF. The CDR3 DNA sequence: TGTGCCAGCAGCCTAACCTCCTGGACAGGTACCCTTGAGGACGAAAAACTGTTTTTT.

This clonotype was detected only a few times. The chain employs TRBV10-2 and TRBJ2-7; possible D gene TRBD1, 5 bases. V was trimmed by 6 bases and J by 4 bases, leaving 13 bases between them. The length of the CDR3 is 13 residues. The germline V gene has CDR1 WSHSY and CDR2 SAAADI. The CDR3 loop is CASSREVGYEQYF. The CDR3 nucleotides are TGCGCCAGCAGCAGGGAAGTAGGATACGAGCAGTACTTC.

This clonotype was seen many times. The chain is built from TRBV20-1 and TRBJ2-3; D gene unclear. The germline CDR1 and CDR2 sequences are DFQATT and SNEGSKA (reference sequence). The V and J ends lost 0 bases and 5 bases respectively, with 9 bases between them. CDR3 length: 13 residues. This CDR3 is CSARDGVEDTQYF. The CDR3 coding sequence is TGCAGTGCTAGAGATGGCGTGGAAGATACGCAGTATTTT.

This clonotype was seen many times. The rearrangement joins TRBV5-1 to TRBJ2-1, with D possibly TRBD1 on 5 matching bases. This CDR3 has 12 residues. The V gene lost 2 bases and the J gene lost 8 bases, with 8 bases spanning the gap. Germline lookup yields CDR1 SGHRS and CDR2 YFSETQ. The CDR3 DNA follows: TGCGCCAGCAGCTTTCAGGGATATGAGCAGTTCTTC. It codes for CASSFQGYEQFF.

The chain has TRBV20-1 and TRBJ1-2; 10 bases agree with TRBD1. CDR3 size: 11 residues. Germline loops: CDR1 DFQATT, CDR2 SNEGSKA (reference sequence). CDR3 DNA sequence: TGCAGCCCGGACAGGGGGGACGGCTACACCTTC. Residues: CSPDRGDGYTF.

This chain joins TRBV25-1 and TRBJ2-6, with D unresolved. Germline assignment: CDR1 MGHDK and CDR2 SYGVNS. Between the trimmed V and J ends, which lost 0 bases and 0 bases, there was a span of 6 bases. This CDR3 spans 16 amino acids. The CDR3 loop is CASSEYRGSGANVLTF. CDR3 DNA: TGTGCCAGCAGTGAATACAGAGGCTCTGGGGCCAACGTCCTGACTTTC. Together with reference TRBV25-1 and TRBJ2-6, the CDR3 gives the full variable domain: EADIYQTPRYLVIGTGKKITLECSQTMGHDKMYWYQQDPGMELHLIHYSYGVNSTEKGDLSSESTVSRIRTEHFPLTLESARPSHTSQYLCASSEYRGSGANVLTFGAGSRLTVL.

This clonotype was seen many times. V gene TRBV6-1 combines with J gene TRBJ1-1, with 7 bases fitting TRBD1. CDR1 is MNHNS, CDR2 SASEGT, per germline. The CDR3 has 17 amino acids. Trimming took 6 bases from V and 0 from J; bases not matched to a gene: 13. CDR3 coding DNA: TGTGCCAGCAGCCCTGACCCGCCGGACAGGTTGAACACTGAAGCTTTCTTT. It translates to CASSPDPPDRLNTEAFF.